This TCR beta chain was retrieved from a study of monozygotic twins with inflammatory bowel disease. Nested amplification of TCRalpha and TCRbeta cDNA involved two PCRs of approximately 16 and 10 cycles. TCRdb reworked the 5' RACE reads into one entry per CDR3 protein, no DNA. Recorded for this sample: 300,000 to 400,000 distinct CDR3 sequences. Per donor there was one draw, yielding a blood sample of approximately 2.4 ml. The CDR3 extends over 16 amino acids. What was sequenced was blood. The chain joins TRBV12-3 or TRBV12-4 to TRBJ2-5; TCRdb selects TRBD1, and the lack of DNA leaves this call unchecked. This clonotype was obtained from a human donor with ulcerative colitis or Crohn's disease, or a healthy co-twin of an affected twin (not recorded which). CDR3 in amino acids: CASSLGPGVGQETQYF.